The next 11 T cell receptor beta chains were all read from a single sample in a study of T-cell reconstitution after alpha-beta-depleted transplantation in children. The authors prepared the TCRbeta library with unique molecular identifiers. TCRdb passed the PCR reads through MiXCR, listing each CDR3 protein once. In the table there are some 310,000 distinct CDR3 sequences, approximately 20% of which are singletons. The material was PBMCs, mostly from graft donor cells, obtained 180 days after TCRalphabeta/CD19-depleted stem cell transplant. These receptors were taken from a male patient aged 10 to 17 who had a stem cell transplant for acute lymphoblastic leukemia, so the T cells may come from the graft donor.

This clonotype was counted many times. V and J are TRBV5-1 and TRBJ1-1; D ambiguous. The CDR3 has 13 residues. CDR1 SGHRS and CDR2 YFSETQ come from the germline V gene. Trimming stripped 0 bases from V and 0 bases from J, with 3 bases between. CDR3 nucleotide sequence: TGCGCCAGCAGCTTGGGCATGAACACTGAAGCTTTCTTT. Its protein is CASSLGMNTEAFF.

This clonotype was counted between two and nine times. This chain connects TRBV20-1 to TRBJ2-7, with 10 bases identical to TRBD1. This CDR3 is 14 amino acids long. Germline lookup yields CDR1 DFQATT and CDR2 SNEGSKA (reference sequence). The V segment lost 5 bases and the J segment 3 bases; nucleotides outside the gene matches: 7. The CDR3 DNA is TGCAGTGCTTTGACAGGGGGCAACGGCTACGAGCAGTACTTC. Amino acids: CSALTGGNGYEQYF.

J is TRBJ1-1 and V is TRBV5-1; the D is unclear. From germline, CDR1 is SGHRS and CDR2 YFSETQ. CDR3 size: 13 residues. V was clipped by 0 bases and J by 2 bases, with 5 bases between them. The CDR3 DNA reads as TGCGCCAGCAGCTTGGATGTTAACACTGAAGCTTTCTTT. This gives the protein CASSLDVNTEAFF.

This clonotype turned up a few times. The chain employs TRBV27 and TRBJ2-2; D is undetermined. Germline values: CDR1 MNHEY, CDR2 SMNVEV (reference sequence). This CDR3 comprises 13 residues. V shed 5 bases and J shed 6 bases, with 10 bases lying between them. Here the CDR3 reads CASSHTAAGELFF. As DNA, the CDR3 is TGTGCCAGCAGTCATACGGCGGCCGGGGAGCTGTTTTTT.

This clonotype has a handful of counts. J is TRBJ2-1 and V is TRBV6-5, with D perhaps TRBD1 or TRBD2 (6 bases each). V lost 2 bases to trimming and J lost 6 bases, with 14 bases between them. The germline V gene encodes CDR1 MNHEY and CDR2 SVGAGI. This CDR3 has 15 amino acids. The CDR3 coding sequence is TGTGCCAGCAGTTACCCGTCGGGGGCAGCCAATGAGCAGTTCTTC. Encoded protein: CASSYPSGAANEQFF.

The chain uses TRBV5-1 and TRBJ2-7; D may correspond to TRBD1 or TRBD2 (6 bases each). The length of the CDR3 is 15 residues. Trimming pared 2 bases from V and 2 bases from J, leaving 14 bases between. The germline CDR1 and CDR2 sequences are SGHRS and YFSETQ. CDR3 nucleotide sequence: TGCGCCAGCAGCTTCGGGCGGGACAATACCTACGAGCAGTACTTC. It is translated as CASSFGRDNTYEQYF.

The rearrangement joins TRBV7-8 to TRBJ2-7, with a possible D match to TRBD1 (5 bases). The CDR3 runs to 14 residues. Germline CDR1 reads SGHVS; CDR2 reads FQNEAQ. V dropped 5 bases and J dropped 0 bases, with 11 bases sitting between them. CDR3 region: CASSSRRDSYEQYF. The CDR3 nucleotides read TGTGCCAGCAGCAGCCGCAGGGACTCCTACGAGCAGTACTTC. Together with reference TRBV7-8 and TRBJ2-7, the CDR3 gives the full variable domain: GAGVSQSPRYKVAKRGQDVALRCDPISGHVSLFWYQQALGQGPEFLTYFQNEAQLDKSGLPSDRFFAERPEGSVSTLKIQRTQQEDSAVYLCASSSRRDSYEQYFGPGTRLTVT.

The chain links TRBV6-5 to TRBJ2-3, with 8 bases aligning to TRBD1. Germline V lookup: CDR1 MNHEY, CDR2 SVGAGI. V shed 1 base and J 4 bases; nucleotides not matched to a gene: 4. The CDR3 runs 15 residues. CDR3 DNA sequence: TGTGCCAGCAGTTACTTACAGGGGGTGGCAGATACGCAGTATTTT. It specifies CASSYLQGVADTQYF.

There are a few counts of this clonotype. This chain connects TRBV4-1 to TRBJ1-6, with 7 bases that match TRBD1. The germline gives CDR1 MGHRA, CDR2 YSYEKL. Trimming at V came to 3 bases and at J to 11 bases, leaving 19 bases not matched to a gene. CDR3 length: 18 residues. CDR3 sequence (DNA): TGCGCCAGCAGCCACGGCAGGCGCTCGGACAGGCCTGCACCACCCCTCCACTTT. This sequence encodes CASSHGRRSDRPAPPLHF.

As to this clonotype: Sequence at one end of the junction differs from germline and may be a read error. This CDR3 reads CSTSPQGLYGYTF. CDR3 DNA sequence: TGTTCCACCAGTCCCCAGGGGCTCTATGGCTACACCTTC. The chain combines TRBV24-1 with TRBJ1-2; possibly TRBD1 for D (6 bases). Germline values: CDR1 KGHDR, CDR2 SFDVKD. This CDR3 is 13 amino acids long.

This clonotype showed up just a few times. V is TRBV7-8 and J is TRBJ1-1; maybe TRBD1 (5 bases). Germline CDR1 and CDR2: SGHVS and FQNEAQ. V lost 5 bases and J lost 3, with 19 bases in between. CDR3 length equals 16 residues. Here the CDR3 reads CASSLDTPGGYTEAFF. The CDR3, as DNA: TGTGCCAGCAGCCTCGACACGCCCGGGGGATACACTGAAGCTTTCTTT.